Each of the 31 T cell receptor beta chains below was sequenced from the same sample in a study of T-cell reconstitution after alpha-beta-depleted transplantation in children. This sample's TCRbeta library carried unique molecular identifier barcodes. TCRdb used MiXCR to reprocess the PCR reads, holding one entry per CDR3 protein. The table shows 300,000 to 350,000 distinct CDR3 sequences, with 15% to 20% occurring only once. This specimen was PBMCs, mostly from graft donor cells, taken 360 days after TCRalphabeta/CD19-depleted stem cell transplant. The source of these receptors is a male patient between 2 and 10 years old who had a stem cell transplant for acute lymphoblastic leukemia, so the T cells may come from the graft donor.

The genes are TRBV19 and TRBJ2-1; TRBD1 might be the D (6 bases). The ends were cut back, 3 bases at V and 2 bases at J, with 11 bases in the middle. Germline CDR1 LNHDA, CDR2 SQIVND (reference sequence). The CDR3 covers 15 residues. CDR3 amino acids: CASSIVGQPYNEQFF. CDR3 DNA sequence: TGTGCCAGTAGTATCGTAGGACAGCCCTACAATGAGCAGTTCTTC.

This clonotype has more than one count but fewer than ten. The V and J genes are TRBV6-5 and TRBJ2-7; D unresolved. The germline V and J ends were trimmed by 11 bases and 5 bases, with 16 bases remaining between them. Germline V gives CDR1 MNHEY, CDR2 SVGAGI. This CDR3 has 12 amino acids. This chain's CDR3 is CASHRKGHEQYF. The DNA for the CDR3 is TGTGCCTCCCACCGCAAGGGCCACGAGCAGTACTTC.

This clonotype was counted at least ten times. The gene calls are TRBV4-1 and TRBJ2-3, with 7 bases fitting TRBD2. The CDR3 runs 17 residues. Germline assignment: CDR1 MGHRA and CDR2 YSYEKL. V lost 1 base to trimming and J lost 0 bases; unmatched junction nucleotides: 7. CDR3: CASSQVPGRPSTDTQYF. The CDR3 DNA reads as TGCGCCAGCAGCCAAGTTCCCGGGAGGCCCAGCACAGATACGCAGTATTTT.

The chain recombines TRBV27 with TRBJ2-5; possible D gene TRBD1, 6 bases. Looked up from germline, CDR1 is MNHEY and CDR2 is SMNVEV (reference sequence). Trimming took off 6 bases at V and 7 bases at J, with 18 bases between the two ends. The CDR3 has 14 amino acids. The CDR3 DNA follows: TGTGCCAGCAGCTTCGGGACACGCGGCGCGACCCAGTACTTC. This sequence encodes CASSFGTRGATQYF.

A few counts support this clonotype. The chain recombines TRBV20-1 with TRBJ1-1, with 7 bases matching TRBD1. The CDR3 sequence is 15 residues long. J gave up 0 bases and V 5 bases, and 9 bases lay outside the gene matches. Germline V gene lookup returns CDR1 DFQATT and CDR2 SNEGSKA (reference sequence). CDR3 amino acids: CSAGDLGTVNTEAFF. Written as DNA, the CDR3 is TGCAGTGCTGGGGATCTGGGGACAGTGAACACTGAAGCTTTCTTT.

This clonotype occurred a few times. This rearrangement joins TRBV4-1 to TRBJ2-3, with 7 bases aligning to TRBD2. The CDR3 sequence is 17 residues long. CDR1 is MGHRA and CDR2 is YSYEKL in the germline V gene. V was clipped by 0 bases and J by 6 bases; unmatched bases: 12. The CDR3 reads CASSQDPTGTTWDTQYF. In nucleotides, the CDR3 is TGCGCCAGCAGCCAAGACCCCACCGGGACTACTTGGGATACGCAGTATTTT.

Only a few counts were recorded for this clonotype. The chain couples TRBV5-1 to TRBJ2-5; the match to TRBD2 covers 10 bases. V was clipped by 8 bases and J by 5 bases; unmatched bases: 9. There are 14 residues in the CDR3. Germline CDR1 reads SGHRS; CDR2 reads YFSETQ. CDR3 in amino acids: CASKDGLAAETQYF. CDR3 nucleotides: TGCGCCAGTAAGGACGGACTAGCGGCGGAGACCCAGTACTTC.

In this sample, this clonotype turned up a few times. The V call is TRBV7-2, the J call TRBJ2-7; TRBD2 is a possible D gene (6 bases). Trimming left V 4 bases short and J 7 bases short, with 11 bases between. Germline values: CDR1 SGHTA, CDR2 FQGNSA. CDR3 length equals 12 residues. The CDR3 reads CASSSAGREQYF. Written as DNA, the CDR3 is TGTGCCAGCAGCTCGGCAGGGAGGGAGCAGTACTTC.

This clonotype was counted at least ten times. The gene calls are TRBV12-3 or TRBV12-4 and TRBJ1-1; D remains ambiguous. This CDR3 spans 13 amino acids. The V and J ends lost 7 bases and 4 bases respectively, with 13 bases between them. CDR3 amino acids: CASISRVGTEAFF. For the CDR3, the DNA is TGTGCCAGCATCTCAAGGGTCGGCACTGAAGCTTTCTTT.

In its sample, this clonotype was seen a few times. V and J are TRBV4-1 and TRBJ2-5, with D hard to call. The V and J ends lost 0 bases and 3 bases respectively, with 17 bases between them. The CDR3 is 17 amino acids. Germline CDR1 MGHRA, CDR2 YSYEKL. CDR3 loop: CASSQEPIFGPKETQYF. Written as DNA, the CDR3 is TGCGCCAGCAGCCAAGAGCCCATCTTCGGCCCCAAAGAGACCCAGTACTTC.

This clonotype came up many times. The chain combines TRBV14 with TRBJ1-1; D gene ambiguous. The V end lost 3 bases, the J end lost 1 base, and 6 bases lay between the germline ends. The CDR3 contains 13 residues. Germline V CDR1 and CDR2: SGHDN, FVKESK. The CDR3 here is CASSHSRNTEAFF. CDR3 bases: TGTGCCAGCAGCCATAGCAGGAACACTGAAGCTTTCTTT. Full variable domain (outside the CDR3, taken from reference TRBV14 and TRBJ1-1): EAGVTQFPSHSVIEKGQTVTLRCDPISGHDNLYWYRRVMGKEIKFLLHFVKESKQDESGMPNNRFLAERTGGTYSTLKVQPAELEDSGVYFCASSHSRNTEAFFGQGTRLTVV.

This clonotype was observed a few times. V and J are TRBV28 and TRBJ2-1, with D possibly matching TRBD2 (6 bases). This CDR3 has 13 residues. Trimming cost V 8 bases and J 3 bases, with 11 bases left between them. CDR1 MDHEN and CDR2 SYDVKM come from the germline V gene. The CDR3 spells CASGGSLYNEQFF. The CDR3 region has the DNA TGTGCCAGCGGGGGGTCCCTCTACAATGAGCAGTTCTTC.

This clonotype was detected ten times or more. The CDR3 bases are TGCGCCAGCAGCCAAGGACAGGGAGGCACAGATACGCAGTATTTT. It yields the protein CASSQGQGGTDTQYF. The chain combines TRBV4-1 with TRBJ2-3; 7 bases agree with TRBD1. This CDR3 is built from 15 residues. Germline-derived CDR1 and CDR2 are MGHRA and YSYEKL. Trimming at V came to 1 base and at J to 1 base, leaving 2 bases not matched to a gene.

CDR3 in DNA: TGTGCCAGCAGTCCAGGACTAGCGCAAGCCTACGAGCAGTACTTC. It yields the protein CASSPGLAQAYEQYF. The rearrangement uses TRBV6-2 or TRBV6-3 and TRBJ2-7; TRBD2 matches 9 bases. Germline-derived CDR1 and CDR2 are MNHEY and SVGEGT. CDR3 length equals 15 residues. The junction had 7 bases not matched to a gene; V was cut back by 5 bases and J by 2 bases.

This clonotype occurred a few times. This sequence joins TRBV19 and TRBJ2-3; TRBD1 aligns across 7 bases. Per germline, CDR1 LNHDA and CDR2 SQIVND (reference sequence). The V and J ends lost 5 bases and 7 bases, in that order; junction bases with no gene match: 6. This CDR3 has 13 amino acids. The CDR3 DNA reads as TGTGCCAGTAGTGCTTCGACAGGGCATACGCAGTATTTT. Translation gives CASSASTGHTQYF.

V and J are TRBV4-1 and TRBJ2-2, with D possibly TRBD2 on 5 matching bases. V lost 0 bases and J 7 bases, leaving 18 bases between the germline ends. Germline values: CDR1 MGHRA, CDR2 YSYEKL. This CDR3 has 17 amino acids. Here the CDR3 reads CASSQESFREGGGELFF. In DNA form, the CDR3 reads TGCGCCAGCAGCCAAGAGTCTTTTCGGGAAGGAGGCGGGGAGCTGTTTTTT.

This rearrangement joins TRBV20-1 to TRBJ2-7; 8 nucleotides agree with TRBD2. Germline CDR1 and CDR2: DFQATT and SNEGSKA (reference sequence). The CDR3 sequence is 15 residues long. V gave up 1 base and J gave up 8 bases; unmatched junction bases: 13. The CDR3 region is CSARAVGTRGGKQYF. The DNA of the CDR3 is TGCAGTGCTAGAGCGGTCGGGACTAGGGGAGGGAAGCAGTACTTC.

This clonotype was detected a few times. The CDR3 region is CASSYRPGTQYF. DNA of the CDR3: TGTGCCAGCAGTTACCGGCCAGGGACCCAGTACTTC. The chain uses TRBV6-5 and TRBJ2-5; D gene unclear. This CDR3 region has 12 residues. CDR1 is MNHEY and CDR2 is SVGAGI in the germline V gene. V lost 2 bases and J lost 7, with 8 bases in between.

The J gene is TRBJ2-3, the V gene TRBV15; D not certain. There are 12 residues in the CDR3. CDR1 LNHNV and CDR2 YYDKDF come from the germline V gene (reference sequence). Trimming took 2 bases from V and 2 from J, leaving 2 bases between them. The CDR3 is CATSRFTDTQYF. Here the CDR3 DNA reads TGTGCCACCAGCAGATTCACAGATACGCAGTATTTT.

This chain uses TRBV7-9 with TRBJ2-7; 8 bases fit TRBD2. V gave up 2 bases and J gave up 5 bases; unmatched junction bases: 8. The CDR3 runs 15 residues. Germline V lookup: CDR1 SEHNR, CDR2 FQNEAQ (reference sequence). CDR3 coding DNA: TGTGCCAGCAGCTTAAGGCCTAGCGGGCGGGACGAGCAGTACTTC. Translated: CASSLRPSGRDEQYF. Combining the CDR3 with reference TRBV7-9 and TRBJ2-7 gives the whole variable domain DTGVSQNPRHKITKRGQNVTFRCDPISEHNRLYWYRQTLGQGPEFLTYFQNEAQLEKSRLLSDRFSAERPKGSFSTLEIQRTEQGDSAMYLCASSLRPSGRDEQYFGPGTRLTVT.

V is TRBV11-1 and J is TRBJ2-2, with 12 bases matching TRBD2. This CDR3 region has 20 residues. V was clipped by 1 base and J by 7 bases; unmatched bases: 16. CDR1 is SGHAT and CDR2 is FQDESV in the germline V gene (reference sequence). CDR3 sequence reads: CASSLVLSPGLAGNIGELFF. As DNA, the CDR3 is TGTGCCAGCAGCTTAGTTCTCAGCCCAGGACTAGCGGGAAATATCGGGGAGCTGTTTTTT.

The gene calls are TRBV5-5 and TRBJ2-6; D possibly corresponds to TRBD1 (5 bases). The V end was cut by 3 bases, the J end by 6 bases, with 19 bases between. Germline V gene lookup returns CDR1 SGHKS and CDR2 YYEKEE (reference sequence). CDR3 length: 17 amino acids. The CDR3 DNA reads TGTGCCAGCAGCTCGACAATCACAGGATCGGCGGCCAACGTCCTGACTTTC. This gives the protein CASSSTITGSAANVLTF.

This clonotype was picked up many times. V gene TRBV5-1 combines with J gene TRBJ2-2; D may match TRBD1 or TRBD2 (5 bases each). CDR3 length equals 14 residues. CDR1 is SGHRS and CDR2 is YFSETQ in the germline V gene. The V end was cut by 6 bases, the J end by 1 base, with 10 bases between. The CDR3 sequence: CASIREWNTGELFF. The CDR3 DNA reads TGCGCCAGCATCAGGGAGTGGAACACCGGGGAGCTGTTTTTT.

This clonotype was recorded a few times. V usage is TRBV6-1 and J usage is TRBJ1-1; no clear D. The ends were cut back, 7 bases at V and 1 base at J, with 16 bases in the middle. The germline V gene has CDR1 MNHNS and CDR2 SASEGT. The CDR3 sequence is 15 residues long. Here the CDR3 DNA reads TGTGCCAGCACTGGCAGGCCCTTCGGGAACACTGAAGCTTTCTTT. Translation: CASTGRPFGNTEAFF.

J is TRBJ2-5 and V is TRBV12-3 or TRBV12-4; possible D gene TRBD1, 5 bases. CDR3 size: 16 residues. V dropped 2 bases and J dropped 0 bases, with 13 bases sitting between them. The CDR3 protein is CASSLRGQPNQETQYF. For the CDR3, the DNA is TGTGCCAGCAGTTTAAGGGGCCAGCCCAACCAAGAGACCCAGTACTTC.

This clonotype was seen more than once but under ten times. The rearrangement joins TRBV7-3 to TRBJ1-3; 9 bases line up with TRBD1. The V gene end was trimmed by 5 bases and the J gene end by 2 bases; junction bases not matched to a gene: 4. The CDR3 is 15 residues long. The V gene's germline CDR1 is SGHTA and CDR2 FQGTGA. The DNA of the CDR3 is TGTGCCAGCAGCGCTCGGACAGGGGCTGGAAACACCATATATTTT. It is translated as CASSARTGAGNTIYF.

This clonotype showed up just a few times. The chain carries TRBV11-2 and TRBJ1-1; D remains unclear. Germline V gives CDR1 SGHAT, CDR2 FQNNGV. Trimming took 1 base from V and 4 from J, leaving 10 bases between them. CDR3 length equals 14 residues. The DNA for the CDR3 is TGTGCCAGCAGCTTAGTGTCCCTGGGCACTGAAGCTTTCTTT. It translates to CASSLVSLGTEAFF.

This chain links TRBV6-1 with TRBJ2-7; D tentatively fits TRBD1 or TRBD2 (6 bases each). V was pared by 6 bases and J by 2 bases, with 14 bases between. The CDR3 loop spans 14 amino acids. Germline CDR1 is MNHNS and CDR2 is SASEGT. The CDR3 DNA is TGTGCCAGCAGCCCCAGGGGAGGCACCTACGAGCAGTACTTC. Translated, it gives CASSPRGGTYEQYF.

The chain has TRBV7-9 and TRBJ2-7; TRBD1 is a possible D gene (6 bases). Trimming took 5 bases from V and 0 from J, leaving 14 bases between them. This CDR3 comprises 15 residues. Looked up from germline, CDR1 is SEHNR and CDR2 is FQNEAQ (reference sequence). The CDR3 sequence is CASSPGQRFSYEQYF. CDR3 bases: TGTGCCAGCAGCCCAGGACAGCGGTTCTCCTACGAGCAGTACTTC.

V gene TRBV5-1 combines with J gene TRBJ2-1; 8 bases align to TRBD2. The CDR3 contains 15 residues. Germline V gene data show CDR1 as SGHRS and CDR2 as YFSETQ. With 1 base clipped from V and 5 bases from J, the junction kept 5 bases outside the gene matches. CDR3 in DNA: TGCGCCAGCAGCTTGCCAGCGGGAGCGCACAATGAGCAGTTCTTC. Amino acid sequence: CASSLPAGAHNEQFF. Combining the CDR3 with reference TRBV5-1 and TRBJ2-1 gives the whole variable domain KAGVTQTPRYLIKTRGQQVTLSCSPISGHRSVSWYQQTPGQGLQFLFEYFSETQRNKGNFPGRFSGRQFSNSRSEMNVSTLELGDSALYLCASSLPAGAHNEQFFGPGTRLTVL.

This clonotype was counted only a few times. V is TRBV27 and J is TRBJ2-1; D call uncertain. The CDR3 loop spans 11 amino acids. The V and J ends lost 7 bases and 7 bases respectively, with 8 bases between them. CDR1 is MNHEY, CDR2 SMNVEV, per germline (reference sequence). In nucleotides, the CDR3 is TGTGCCAGCATGAGACGGAATGAGCAGTTCTTC. This encodes CASMRRNEQFF.